This paragraph reports one TCR beta chain. Negatively enriched CD4+ T cells were divided by CD45RA into naive and memory. The record originates from a study of shared clonotypes between healthy human individuals. Study overall: A couple of women and a few men aged 18 to 49 made up the donors.

Sequencing was performed with immunoSEQ multiplex PCR; in TCRdb, only in-frame clones are kept and a portion is missing. The data show a few million clones, around 95% seen once. V dropped 5 bases and J dropped 3; count of bases not matched to a gene: 6. The CDR3 contains 15 residues. Germline V gene lookup returns CDR1 SEHNR and CDR2 FQNEAQ (reference sequence). This clonotype was sampled from a man aged 18-30 years in good health. The gene calls are TRBV7-9 and TRBJ2-2, with 7 bases aligning to TRBD2. Sequencing input: naive CD4+ T cells sorted from blood. Subset in this sample: CD45RA+ positively selected. CDR3 amino acids: CASSLSGVYTGELFF. The DNA for the CDR3 is TGTGCCAGCAGCCTGAGCGGGGTTTACACCGGGGAGCTGTTTTTT. Based on the CDR3 plus reference TRBV7-9 and TRBJ2-2, the full variable domain is DTGVSQNPRHKITKRGQNVTFRCDPISEHNRLYWYRQTLGQGPEFLTYFQNEAQLEKSRLLSDRFSAERPKGSFSTLEIQRTEQGDSAMYLCASSLSGVYTGELFFGEGSRLTVL.